These 19 T cell receptor beta chains came from one sample sequenced in a study of Graves' ophthalmopathy and Graves' hyperthyroidism. As the template, RNA transcripts were used to amplify TCR beta CDR3 regions. An opening RT-PCR round employed HTBI primers and preceded a second-round multiplex PCR. TCRdb recomputed calls from the multiplex PCR reads with MiXCR, one row per CDR3 protein. The sample yields 600,000 to 650,000 distinct CDR3 sequences, over 20% seen once. Sequenced material: peripheral blood. The receptors here all came from a woman between 18 and 29 years old with stable Graves' hyperthyroidism. Some clones in this sample may be carry-over from other donors' samples.

This clonotype was picked up many times. This chain joins TRBV12-3 or TRBV12-4 and TRBJ1-5; 9 bases are shared with TRBD1. V was clipped by 4 bases and J by 6 bases; unmatched bases: 4. CDR3 length: 14 residues. The CDR3 bases are TGTGCCAGCAGTTGGGACAGGGCAAGTCAGCCCCAGCATTTT. Translation: CASSWDRASQPQHF.

The table lists this clonotype with many counts. The CDR3 sequence: CASSISSPPMNTEAFF. CDR3 DNA: TGTGCCAGCAGCATATCGAGTCCTCCTATGAACACTGAAGCTTTCTTT. The rearrangement links TRBV27 to TRBJ1-1; D unclear. Germline CDR1 and CDR2: MNHEY and SMNVEV (reference sequence). The CDR3 has 16 amino acids. With 6 bases removed from V and 0 bases from J, the gap between germline ends came to 17 bases.

Notes on this clonotype: This may be a read error: a much more frequent sequence differs by one nucleotide. V usage is TRBV12-3 or TRBV12-4 and J usage is TRBJ1-1, with D perhaps matching TRBD1 (5 bases). V lost 11 bases, J lost 1 base, and 17 bases lay in between. The CDR3 is 14 residues long. The CDR3 DNA follows: TGTGCCGCTGGGGGGGGACTAAGGAACACTGAAGCTTTCTTT. Protein: CAAGGGLRNTEAFF.

This clonotype was found many times. The chain joins TRBV14 to TRBJ1-3; no clear D gene. From germline, CDR1 is SGHDN and CDR2 FVKESK. The CDR3 is made up of 12 amino acids. V was trimmed by 4 bases and J by 8 bases, leaving 9 bases between them. The CDR3 spells CASSPGRYTIYF. DNA of the CDR3: TGTGCCAGCAGCCCAGGACGGTACACCATATATTTT.

The table lists this clonotype with a few counts. A much more abundant neighbour one base away suggests this may be a read error. This chain uses TRBV6-1 with TRBJ2-2, with a weak D call TRBD2 (6 bases). Germline loops: CDR1 MNHNS, CDR2 SASEGT. The CDR3 runs 15 residues. The DNA of the CDR3 is TGTGCCAGCAGTGGGGCTAGCGCCAACACCGGGGAGCTGTGTTTT. This sequence encodes CASSGASANTGELCF.

In this sample, this clonotype turned up many times. V is TRBV10-3 and J is TRBJ2-7; TRBD1 agrees at 7 bases. From germline, CDR1 is ENHRY and CDR2 SYGVKD. After removal of 3 bases from V and 2 bases from J, the junction contained 7 bases not matched to a gene. CDR3 length: 15 residues. The CDR3 DNA follows: TGTGCCATCAGTGAAGGGACAGTGGACCCCTACGAGCAGTACTTC. Its protein is CAISEGTVDPYEQYF.

This clonotype has a count of ten or more. The chain uses TRBV29-1 and TRBJ2-3, with a tentative D call TRBD1 (6 bases). The V gene lost 6 bases and the J gene lost 11 bases, with 21 bases spanning the gap. The germline gives CDR1 SQVTM, CDR2 ANQGSEA. The CDR3 sequence is 13 residues long. The chain's CDR3 is CSVRQEIRLGQYF. CDR3 DNA sequence: TGCAGCGTGCGACAGGAGATACGCTTGGGGCAGTATTTT.

This clonotype was counted at least ten times. Given a much more abundant clone one base away, this may be a read error. The chain carries TRBV7-6 and TRBJ2-7, with 8 bases that match TRBD2. The germline V gene has CDR1 SGHVS and CDR2 FNYEAQ. The CDR3 totals 13 residues. V shed 4 bases and J 2 bases; nucleotides not matched to a gene: 1. The CDR3 sequence: CASSSGGAYEQYF. DNA for the CDR3: TGTGCCAGCAGCTCCGGGGGGGCCTACGAGCAGTACTTC.

Details on this clonotype: A read error is possible here, since a much larger clone lies one base away. The V and J genes are TRBV28 and TRBJ2-7; TRBD1 matches 9 bases. J gave up 5 bases and V 5 bases, and 10 bases lay outside the gene matches. CDR1 and CDR2 (germline): MDHEN, SYDVKM. The CDR3 loop spans 15 amino acids. The CDR3 DNA follows: TGTGCCAGCAGTGCCGACCGGGACAGGGACAACGAGCAGTACTTC. It yields the protein CASSADRDRDNEQYF.

The V call is TRBV3-1, the J call TRBJ1-1, with D possibly TRBD1 on 5 matching bases. V lost 3 bases to trimming and J lost 5 bases, with 13 bases between them. The CDR3 is 14 residues long. Germline CDR1 is LGHDT and CDR2 is YNNKEL (reference sequence). Here the CDR3 reads CASSQGLTETEAFF. As DNA, the CDR3 is TGTGCCAGCAGCCAGGGACTCACGGAAACTGAAGCTTTCTTT.

This clonotype was found many times. The V call is TRBV2, the J call TRBJ2-5; D may correspond to TRBD1 or TRBD2 (5 bases each). Germline lookup yields CDR1 SNHLY and CDR2 FYNNEI. Trimming cost V 6 bases and J 1 base, with 21 bases left between them. The CDR3 consists of 17 residues. CDR3 in amino acids: CASRGTGTLGRQETQYF. The CDR3 DNA is TGTGCCAGCAGAGGGACCGGGACGCTAGGACGCCAAGAGACCCAGTACTTC.

The table lists this clonotype with many counts. The rearrangement joins TRBV4-1 to TRBJ1-5; possibly TRBD1 for D (5 bases). Germline-derived CDR1 and CDR2 are MGHRA and YSYEKL. The CDR3 covers 16 residues. Trimming shortened V by 2 bases and J by 6 bases, and 17 bases separated the two germline ends. CDR3 sequence: CASSQTSGQLGQPQHF. The DNA for the CDR3 is TGCGCCAGCAGCCAAACCAGCGGACAACTCGGTCAGCCCCAGCATTTT.

This chain connects TRBV6-5 to TRBJ2-7, with TRBD2 identical over 8 bases. V dropped 4 bases and J dropped 5; count of bases not matched to a gene: 16. This CDR3 region has 17 residues. The germline V gene encodes CDR1 MNHEY and CDR2 SVGAGI. Here the CDR3 reads CASSFTVSGLVVDEQYF. The CDR3, as DNA: TGTGCCAGCAGTTTCACCGTTTCGGGACTAGTGGTCGACGAGCAGTACTTC.

This clonotype was recorded at least ten times. The chain links TRBV6-2 or TRBV6-3 to TRBJ1-1, with TRBD1 matching 8 bases. The germline V gene encodes CDR1 MNHEY and CDR2 SVGEGT. CDR3 length equals 13 residues. J gave up 3 bases and V 6 bases, and 3 bases lay outside the gene matches. The CDR3: CASSRTGYTEAFF. The CDR3 DNA sequence: TGTGCCAGCAGCCGGACAGGGTACACTGAAGCTTTCTTT.

Ten or more counts support this clonotype. The chain couples TRBV2 to TRBJ1-2, with TRBD1 matching over 7 bases. CDR3 length equals 14 residues. Germline V CDR1 and CDR2: SNHLY, FYNNEI. J was trimmed by 4 bases and V by 6 bases; bases with no gene match: 8. CDR3 nucleotides: TGTGCCAGCAGCTACACAGGGGCCCTCTATGGCTACACCTTC. Translation gives CASSYTGALYGYTF.

This clonotype occurred a few times. The gene calls are TRBV28 and TRBJ2-7; 7 nucleotides line up with TRBD1. The CDR3 totals 15 residues. V lost 4 bases, J lost 3 bases, and 9 bases stayed unmatched. Germline CDR1 and CDR2: MDHEN and SYDVKM. CDR3 sequence reads: CASSYSGQNHYEQYF. DNA for the CDR3: TGTGCCAGCAGTTACTCGGGACAGAACCACTACGAGCAGTACTTC.

Many counts were recorded for this clonotype. The V and J genes are TRBV15 and TRBJ1-5, with D perhaps TRBD1 (5 bases). The CDR3 spans 15 residues. In germline, CDR1 is LNHNV, CDR2 YYDKDF (reference sequence). Trimming removed 1 base from V and 3 bases from J, with 10 bases in between. In DNA, the CDR3 is TGTGCCACCAGCAGAGGTAGGGACTTCAATCAGCCCCAGCATTTT. Protein sequence: CATSRGRDFNQPQHF.

This clonotype was detected only once. The V gene is TRBV6-1, the J gene TRBJ1-1; 7 bases match TRBD1. V dropped 6 bases and J dropped 10; count of bases not matched to a gene: 8. This CDR3 has 12 residues. Germline V lookup: CDR1 MNHNS, CDR2 SASEGT. In DNA, the CDR3 is TGTGCCAGCAGCCCCGGGAGGGGGCCAGCTTTCTTT. Translation: CASSPGRGPAFF.

This clonotype was counted at least ten times. The chain couples TRBV12-3 or TRBV12-4 to TRBJ2-7, with TRBD1 identical over 7 bases. The ends lost 6 bases at V and 1 base at J; junction bases unmatched: 6. This CDR3 region has 14 residues. This CDR3 reads CASSTTGMSYEQYF. The DNA of the CDR3 is TGTGCCAGCAGCACGACAGGGATGTCCTACGAGCAGTACTTC.